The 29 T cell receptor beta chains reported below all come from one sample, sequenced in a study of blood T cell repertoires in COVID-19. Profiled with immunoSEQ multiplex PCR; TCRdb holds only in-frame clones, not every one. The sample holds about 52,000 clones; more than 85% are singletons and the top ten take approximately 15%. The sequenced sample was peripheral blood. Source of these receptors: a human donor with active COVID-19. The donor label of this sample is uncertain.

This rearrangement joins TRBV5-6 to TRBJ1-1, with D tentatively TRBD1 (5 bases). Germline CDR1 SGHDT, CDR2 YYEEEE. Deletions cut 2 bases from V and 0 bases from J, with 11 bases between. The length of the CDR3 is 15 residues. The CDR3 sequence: CASSFQGSVNTEAFF. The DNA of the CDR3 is TGTGCCAGCAGCTTTCAGGGATCGGTGAACACTGAAGCTTTCTTT.

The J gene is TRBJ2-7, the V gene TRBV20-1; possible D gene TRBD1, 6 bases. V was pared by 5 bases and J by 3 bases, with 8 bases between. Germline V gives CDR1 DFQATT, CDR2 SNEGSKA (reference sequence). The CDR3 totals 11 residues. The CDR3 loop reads CSAQGNYEQYF. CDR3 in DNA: TGCAGTGCTCAGGGGAACTACGAGCAGTACTTC.

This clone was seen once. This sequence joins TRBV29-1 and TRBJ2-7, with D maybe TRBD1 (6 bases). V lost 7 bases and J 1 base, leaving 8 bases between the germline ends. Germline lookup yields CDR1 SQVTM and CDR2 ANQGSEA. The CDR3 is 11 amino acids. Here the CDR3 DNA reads TGCAGCGCTGGACAGTCCTACGAGCAGTACTTC. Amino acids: CSAGQSYEQYF.

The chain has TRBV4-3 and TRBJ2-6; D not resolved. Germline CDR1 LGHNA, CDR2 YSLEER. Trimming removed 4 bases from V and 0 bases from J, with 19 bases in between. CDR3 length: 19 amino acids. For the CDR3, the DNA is TGCGCCAGCAGCCGTCTATGGCAAACCAGACACTCTGGGGCCAACGTCCTGACTTTC. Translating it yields CASSRLWQTRHSGANVLTF.

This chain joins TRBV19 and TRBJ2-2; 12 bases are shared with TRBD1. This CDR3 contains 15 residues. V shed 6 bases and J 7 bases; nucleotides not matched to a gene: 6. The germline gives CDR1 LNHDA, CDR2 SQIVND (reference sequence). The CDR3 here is CASRSGTGGFGELFF. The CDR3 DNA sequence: TGTGCCAGTAGATCCGGGACAGGGGGCTTCGGGGAGCTGTTTTTT.

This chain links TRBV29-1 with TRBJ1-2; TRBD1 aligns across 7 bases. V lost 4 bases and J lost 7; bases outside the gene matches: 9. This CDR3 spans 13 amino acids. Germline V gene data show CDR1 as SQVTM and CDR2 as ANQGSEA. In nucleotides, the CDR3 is TGCAGCGTTGTTTCAGGGGGAACTCTTGGCTACACCTTC. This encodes CSVVSGGTLGYTF.

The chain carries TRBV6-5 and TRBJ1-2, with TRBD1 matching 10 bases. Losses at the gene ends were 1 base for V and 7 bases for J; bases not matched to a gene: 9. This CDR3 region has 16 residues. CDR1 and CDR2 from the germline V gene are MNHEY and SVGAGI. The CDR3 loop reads CASSYFTGQGMGGYTF. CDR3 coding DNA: TGTGCCAGCAGTTACTTTACGGGACAGGGGATGGGTGGCTACACCTTC.

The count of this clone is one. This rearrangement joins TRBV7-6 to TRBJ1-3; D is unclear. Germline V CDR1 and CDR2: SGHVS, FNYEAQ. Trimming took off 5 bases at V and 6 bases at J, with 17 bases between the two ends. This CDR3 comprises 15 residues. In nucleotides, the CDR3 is TGTGCCAGCAGCCCCCCGGAGGGATTGGCAAACACCATATATTTT. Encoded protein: CASSPPEGLANTIYF. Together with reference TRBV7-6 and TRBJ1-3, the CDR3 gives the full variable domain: GAGVSQSPRYKVTKRGQDVALRCDPISGHVSLYWYRQALGQGPEFLTYFNYEAQQDKSGLPNDRFSAERPEGSISTLTIQRTEQRDSAMYRCASSPPEGLANTIYFGEGSWLTVV.

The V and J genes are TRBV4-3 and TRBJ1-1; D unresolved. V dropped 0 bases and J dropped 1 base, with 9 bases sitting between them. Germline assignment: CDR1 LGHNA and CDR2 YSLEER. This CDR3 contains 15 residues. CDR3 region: CASSQEGAGNTEAFF. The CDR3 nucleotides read TGCGCCAGCAGCCAAGAAGGTGCAGGGAACACTGAAGCTTTCTTT.

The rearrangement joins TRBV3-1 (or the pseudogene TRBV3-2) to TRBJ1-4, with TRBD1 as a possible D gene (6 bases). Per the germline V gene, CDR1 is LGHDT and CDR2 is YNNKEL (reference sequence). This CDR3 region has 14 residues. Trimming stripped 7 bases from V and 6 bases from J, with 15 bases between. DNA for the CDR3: TGTGCCAGCAAATTCACAGGGATCGATGAAAAACTGTTTTTT. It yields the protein CASKFTGIDEKLFF.

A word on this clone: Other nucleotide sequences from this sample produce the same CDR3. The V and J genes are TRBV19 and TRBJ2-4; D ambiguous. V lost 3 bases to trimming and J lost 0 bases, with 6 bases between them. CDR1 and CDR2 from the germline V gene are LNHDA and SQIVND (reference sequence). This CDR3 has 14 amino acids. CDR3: CASSIALAKNIQYF. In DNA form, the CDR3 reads TGTGCCAGTAGTATTGCGCTAGCCAAAAACATTCAGTACTTC.

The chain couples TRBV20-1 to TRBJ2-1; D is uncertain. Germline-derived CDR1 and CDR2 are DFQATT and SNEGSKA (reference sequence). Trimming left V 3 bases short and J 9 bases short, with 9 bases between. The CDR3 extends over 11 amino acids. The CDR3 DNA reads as TGCAGTGCTAGCCTAACGGTTGAGCAGTTCTTC. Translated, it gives CSASLTVEQFF.

The CDR3: CATSRGLEGLADTQYF. The CDR3, as DNA: TGTGCCACCAGCAGAGGACTAGAGGGGCTCGCAGATACGCAGTATTTT. The J gene is TRBJ2-3, the V gene TRBV15; TRBD2 is a possible D gene (6 bases). The CDR3 is made up of 16 amino acids. Germline CDR1 and CDR2: LNHNV and YYDKDF (reference sequence). The V and J ends lost 1 base and 4 bases respectively, with 15 bases between them.

This chain's CDR3 is CASSLTDIVPNIQYF. As DNA, the CDR3 is TGCGCCAGCAGCTTGACTGATATAGTCCCAAACATTCAGTACTTC. The chain uses TRBV5-1 and TRBJ2-4; D not certain. V lost 1 base and J 6 bases, leaving 14 bases between the germline ends. Germline assignment: CDR1 SGHRS and CDR2 YFSETQ. The CDR3 is 15 amino acids.

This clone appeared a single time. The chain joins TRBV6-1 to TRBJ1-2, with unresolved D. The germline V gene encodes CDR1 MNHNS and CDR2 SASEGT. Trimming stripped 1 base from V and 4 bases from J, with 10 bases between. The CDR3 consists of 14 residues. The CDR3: CASSEVGEGYGYTF. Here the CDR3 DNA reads TGTGCCAGCAGTGAAGTCGGCGAGGGCTATGGCTACACCTTC.

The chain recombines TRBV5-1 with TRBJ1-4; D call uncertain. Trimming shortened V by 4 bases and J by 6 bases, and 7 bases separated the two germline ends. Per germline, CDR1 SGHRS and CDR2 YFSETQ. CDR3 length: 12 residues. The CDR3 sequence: CASSPPDEKLFF. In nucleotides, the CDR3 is TGCGCCAGCAGCCCCCCGGATGAAAAACTGTTTTTT.

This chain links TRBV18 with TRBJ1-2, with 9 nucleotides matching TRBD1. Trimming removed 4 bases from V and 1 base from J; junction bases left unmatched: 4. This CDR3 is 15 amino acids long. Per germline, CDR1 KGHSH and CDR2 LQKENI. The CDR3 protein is CASSHDRGINYGYTF. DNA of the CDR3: TGTGCCAGCTCACACGACAGGGGGATTAACTATGGCTACACCTTC.

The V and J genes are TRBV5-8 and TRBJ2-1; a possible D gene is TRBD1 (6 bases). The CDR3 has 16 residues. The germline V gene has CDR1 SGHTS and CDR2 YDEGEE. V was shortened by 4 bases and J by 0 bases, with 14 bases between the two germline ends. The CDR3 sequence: CASSTYRVSSYNEQFF. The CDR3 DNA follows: TGTGCCAGCAGCACCTACAGGGTTAGCTCCTACAATGAGCAGTTCTTC. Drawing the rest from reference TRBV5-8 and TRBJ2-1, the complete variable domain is EAGVTQSPTHLIKTRGQQATLRCSPISGHTSVYWYQQALGLGLQFLLWYDEGEERNRGNFPPRFSGRQFPNYSSELNVNALELEDSALYLCASSTYRVSSYNEQFFGPGTRLTVL.

The CDR3 spells CASSYLGGSNQPQHF. Here the CDR3 DNA reads TGTGCCAGCAGTTACCTAGGGGGCAGCAATCAGCCCCAGCATTTT. The rearrangement links TRBV6-2 or TRBV6-3 to TRBJ1-5; 7 bases match TRBD1. The J segment lost 1 base and the V segment lost 2 bases, leaving 2 bases of the junction unmatched. Germline-derived CDR1 and CDR2 are MNHEY and SVGEGT. The CDR3 has 15 amino acids.

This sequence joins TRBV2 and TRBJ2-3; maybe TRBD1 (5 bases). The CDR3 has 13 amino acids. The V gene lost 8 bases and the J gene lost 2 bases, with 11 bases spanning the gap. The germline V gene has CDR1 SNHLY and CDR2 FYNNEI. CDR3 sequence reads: CASHRSPTDTQYF. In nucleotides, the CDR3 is TGTGCCAGCCACAGGTCCCCCACAGATACGCAGTATTTT.

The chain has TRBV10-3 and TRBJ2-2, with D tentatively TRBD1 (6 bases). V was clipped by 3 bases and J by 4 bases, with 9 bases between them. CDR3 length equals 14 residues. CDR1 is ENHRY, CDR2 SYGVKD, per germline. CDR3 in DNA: TGTGCCATCAGTGACAGGGGATTCACCGGGGAGCTGTTTTTT. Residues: CAISDRGFTGELFF.

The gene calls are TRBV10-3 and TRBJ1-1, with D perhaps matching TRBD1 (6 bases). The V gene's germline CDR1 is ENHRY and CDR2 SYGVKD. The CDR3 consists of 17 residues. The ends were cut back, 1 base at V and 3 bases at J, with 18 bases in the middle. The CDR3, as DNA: TGTGCCATCAGTGAGTTCGGGGGGCGAATTGTTGACACTGAAGCTTTCTTT. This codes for CAISEFGGRIVDTEAFF.

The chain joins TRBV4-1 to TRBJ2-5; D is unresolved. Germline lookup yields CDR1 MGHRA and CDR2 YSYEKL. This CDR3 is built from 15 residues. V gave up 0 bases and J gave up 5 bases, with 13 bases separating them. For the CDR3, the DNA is TGCGCCAGCAGCCAAGATCTTTCGCGTTTGGAGACCCAGTACTTC. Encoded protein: CASSQDLSRLETQYF.

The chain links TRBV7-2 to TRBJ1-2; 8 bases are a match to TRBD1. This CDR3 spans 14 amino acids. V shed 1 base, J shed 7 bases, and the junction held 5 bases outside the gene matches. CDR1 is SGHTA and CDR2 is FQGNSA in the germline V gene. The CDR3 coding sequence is TGTGCCAGCAGCTTAGGACAGGGGAGGACTGGCTACACCTTC. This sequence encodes CASSLGQGRTGYTF.

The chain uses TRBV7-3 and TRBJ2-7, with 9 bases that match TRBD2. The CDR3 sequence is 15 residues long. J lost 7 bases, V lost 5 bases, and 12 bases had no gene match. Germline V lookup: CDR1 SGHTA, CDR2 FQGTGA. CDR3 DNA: TGTGCCAGCAGCGTGGGACTAGCTTCGGTGGGGGAGCAGTACTTC. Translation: CASSVGLASVGEQYF.

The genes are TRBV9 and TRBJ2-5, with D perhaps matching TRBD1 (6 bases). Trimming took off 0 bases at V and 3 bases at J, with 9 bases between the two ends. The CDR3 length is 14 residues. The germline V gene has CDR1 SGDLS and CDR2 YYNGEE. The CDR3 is CASSVAGGEETQYF. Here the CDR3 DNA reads TGTGCCAGCAGCGTAGCTGGGGGCGAAGAGACCCAGTACTTC.

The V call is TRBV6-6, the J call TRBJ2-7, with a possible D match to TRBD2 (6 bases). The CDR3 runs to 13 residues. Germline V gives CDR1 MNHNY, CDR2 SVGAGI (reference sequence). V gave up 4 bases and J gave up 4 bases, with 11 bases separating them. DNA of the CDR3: TGTGCCAGCAGTTTCGGGACTTCATACGAGCAGTACTTC. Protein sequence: CASSFGTSYEQYF.

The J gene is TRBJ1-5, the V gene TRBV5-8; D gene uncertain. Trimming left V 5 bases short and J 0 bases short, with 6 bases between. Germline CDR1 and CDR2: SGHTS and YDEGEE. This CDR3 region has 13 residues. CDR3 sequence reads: CASSKYSNQPQHF. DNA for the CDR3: TGTGCCAGCAGTAAATATAGCAATCAGCCCCAGCATTTT.

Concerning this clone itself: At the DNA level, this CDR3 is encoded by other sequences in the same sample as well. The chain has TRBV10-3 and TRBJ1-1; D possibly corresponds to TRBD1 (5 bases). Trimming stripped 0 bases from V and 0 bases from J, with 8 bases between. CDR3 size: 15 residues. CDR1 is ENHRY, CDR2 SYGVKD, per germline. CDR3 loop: CAISESQDLNTEAFF. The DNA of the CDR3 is TGTGCCATCAGTGAGTCACAGGACCTGAACACTGAAGCTTTCTTT.